The next 5 T cell receptor beta chains were all read from a single sample in a study of cytomegalovirus exposure and HLA in healthy donors. Sequencing used immunoSEQ multiplex PCR; TCRdb keeps in-frame clones, though not all of them. Of 40,000 to 55,000 clones in the sample, 88% were seen once. Sequencing was performed on PBMCs. The receptors come from a woman in her twenties or thirties in good health and CMV-seronegative.

This clone was counted a few times. This chain connects TRBV28 to TRBJ1-1; D gene uncertain. From germline, CDR1 is MDHEN and CDR2 SYDVKM. The CDR3 is 12 residues long. V lost 3 bases, J lost 4 bases, and 6 bases lay in between. The CDR3 sequence: CASSFNPTEAFF. Written as DNA, the CDR3 is TGTGCCAGCAGTTTTAATCCCACTGAAGCTTTCTTT.

The chain carries TRBV18 and TRBJ1-2; D is perhaps TRBD1 (5 bases). Trimming took off 4 bases at V and 2 bases at J, with 8 bases between the two ends. The CDR3 has 13 amino acids. In germline, CDR1 is KGHSH, CDR2 LQKENI. CDR3 in DNA: TGTGCCAGCTCACAGGACACCAACTATGGCTACACCTTC. Protein product: CASSQDTNYGYTF.

The gene calls are TRBV27 and TRBJ2-7; no reliable D call. The CDR3 runs to 15 residues. Germline CDR1 MNHEY, CDR2 SMNVEV (reference sequence). The V and J ends lost 6 bases and 0 bases respectively, with 15 bases between them. CDR3 protein: CASSSLGDNSYEQYF. The CDR3 coding sequence is TGTGCCAGCAGCTCTCTCGGCGACAACTCCTACGAGCAGTACTTC.

V is TRBV15 and J is TRBJ1-1; D unclear. This CDR3 is 14 amino acids long. Germline CDR1 is LNHNV and CDR2 is YYDKDF (reference sequence). Trimming left V 5 bases short and J 2 bases short, with 12 bases between. Here the CDR3 reads CATSSSETNTEAFF. The DNA of the CDR3 is TGTGCCACCAGCTCGAGCGAGACCAACACTGAAGCTTTCTTT. Combining the CDR3 with reference TRBV15 and TRBJ1-1 gives the whole variable domain DAMVIQNPRYQVTQFGKPVTLSCSQTLNHNVMYWYQQKSSQAPKLLFHYYDKDFNNEADTPDNFQSRRPNTSFCFLDIRSPGLGDTAMYLCATSSSETNTEAFFGQGTRLTVV.

This sequence joins TRBV27 and TRBJ2-1, with TRBD1 matching 11 bases. Losses at the gene ends were 8 bases for V and 4 bases for J; bases not matched to a gene: 1. Germline-derived CDR1 and CDR2 are MNHEY and SMNVEV (reference sequence). This CDR3 comprises 13 residues. DNA for the CDR3: TGTGCCAGCCGGGACAGGGGGTACAATGAGCAGTTCTTC. Its protein product is CASRDRGYNEQFF.